A selection of T cell receptor beta chains follows, all from one sample in a study of blood T cell repertoires in COVID-19. The protocol was immunoSEQ multiplex PCR, while the TCRdb copy is restricted to in-frame clones and leaves out a portion. The table includes 350,000 to 550,000 clones, 85% to 90% detected once. The sequencing sample was made of peripheral blood. These receptors were collected from a woman under 40 with acute or convalescent COVID-19. Both conserved end residues are part of each CDR3. The order of the fields is clone size, D gene, V gene, J gene, CDR3 protein, CDR3 DNA. D genes are given only for firm matches. Not every row has a clone size; where given, it reads once, few, many or a size class.

-	-	TRBV5-6	TRBJ2-7	CASSLVRRGFLYEQYF	TGTGCCAGCAGCTTGGTCAGGAGGGGATTTCTCTACGAGCAGTACTTC
-	-	TRBV2	TRBJ2-1	CASKEQPNEQFF	TGTGCCAGCAAAGAACAGCCCAATGAGCAGTTCTTC
-	-	TRBV7-2	TRBJ1-3	CASSYAQGSGNTIYF	TGTGCCAGCAGCTACGCACAGGGCTCTGGAAACACCATATATTTT
-	-	TRBV6-6	TRBJ2-5	CASRAGVGETQYF	TGTGCCAGCCGGGCAGGGGTCGGGGAGACCCAGTACTTC
-	-	TRBV18	TRBJ2-3	CASSPPAGPDTQYF	TGTGCCAGCTCACCACCGGCGGGTCCAGATACGCAGTATTTT
-	TRBD2	TRBV18	TRBJ2-7	CASSSGGNSGSYEQYF	TGTGCCAGCTCATCGGGGGGAAATAGCGGTTCCTACGAGCAGTACTTC
once	-	TRBV6-5	TRBJ2-2	CASSYGRGMTGELFF	TGTGCCAGCAGTTATGGGCGGGGTATGACCGGGGAGCTGTTTTTT
-	-	TRBV30	TRBJ2-2	CAWSGVRGGELFF	TGTGCCTGGAGCGGTGTCAGAGGCGGGGAGCTGTTTTTT
-	TRBD2	TRBV5-1	TRBJ2-5	CASSSSGVETQYF	TGCGCCAGCAGCTCTAGCGGGGTGGAGACCCAGTACTTC
-	-	TRBV7-8	TRBJ2-5	CASTHHGGAQETQYF	TGTGCCAGCACCCATCACGGGGGAGCCCAAGAGACCCAGTACTTC
many	TRBD1	TRBV5-4	TRBJ2-7	CASSLRDRVYEQYF	TGTGCCAGCAGCCTTCGGGACAGGGTCTACGAGCAGTACTTC
-	-	TRBV4-1	TRBJ2-7	CASSQRTAYEQYF	TGCGCCAGCAGCCAAAGGACAGCGTACGAGCAGTACTTC
-	TRBD1	TRBV29-1	TRBJ1-2	CSVGTDREADYGYTF	TGCAGCGTGGGGACTGACAGGGAGGCTGACTATGGCTACACCTTC
-	-	TRBV3-1/TRBV3-2	TRBJ2-6	CASSQADSGANVLTF	TGTGCCAGCAGCCAAGCAGACTCTGGGGCCAACGTCCTGACTTTC
few	-	TRBV4-1	TRBJ2-2	CASSQWMGPGTGELFF	TGCGCCAGCAGCCAATGGATGGGGCCGGGCACCGGGGAGCTGTTTTTT
once	-	TRBV28	TRBJ2-4	CASSFEFLQYF	TGTGCCAGCAGTTTTGAGTTCCTTCAGTACTTC
-	TRBD1	TRBV3-1/TRBV3-2	TRBJ1-2	CASSQADRGGYTF	TGTGCCAGCAGCCAAGCGGACAGGGGTGGCTACACCTTC
-	TRBD2	TRBV11-2	TRBJ2-3	CASSLELAGVTDTQYF	TGTGCCAGCAGCTTAGAGTTGGCGGGGGTCACAGATACGCAGTATTTT
-	-	TRBV10-3	TRBJ2-3	CAIRLDQGTMADTQYF	TGTGCCATCAGGCTAGACCAGGGGACTATGGCAGATACGCAGTATTTT
-	-	TRBV6-1	TRBJ2-7	CASSEQPGYEQYF	TGTGCCAGCAGTGAGCAACCAGGCTACGAGCAGTACTTC
-	TRBD2	TRBV13	TRBJ2-7	CASSQGLAGGRSSYEQYF	TGTGCCAGCAGCCAGGGACTAGCGGGGGGCAGGAGCTCCTACGAGCAGTACTTC
few	-	TRBV10-3	TRBJ1-5	CAISERGWEQPQHF	TGTGCCATCAGTGAGAGGGGTTGGGAACAGCCCCAGCATTTT
-	-	TRBV15	TRBJ1-1	CATQEGVTEAFF	TGTGCCACCCAAGAGGGAGTCACTGAAGCTTTCTTT
-	-	TRBV9	TRBJ2-3	CASSVGGLGADTQYF	TGTGCCAGCAGCGTAGGGGGCCTTGGGGCAGATACGCAGTATTTT
-	TRBD2	TRBV10-1	TRBJ2-7	CASTRGLAGDEQYF	TGCGCCAGCACCCGGGGACTAGCGGGGGACGAGCAGTACTTC
-	-	TRBV24-1	TRBJ1-2	CATSDFTGGYTF	TGTGCCACCAGTGATTTTACAGGCGGTTACACCTTC
-	TRBD1	TRBV28	TRBJ1-3	CASRPGTGLWSGNTIYF	TGTGCCAGCAGGCCCGGGACAGGGTTATGGTCTGGAAACACCATATATTTT
-	TRBD1	TRBV30	TRBJ1-2	CAWVTGLYGYTF	TGTGCCTGGGTGACAGGGTTGTATGGCTACACCTTC
once	-	TRBV6-5	TRBJ1-5	CASSYSGRDQPQHF	TGTGCCAGCAGTTACTCGGGGCGAGATCAGCCCCAGCATTTT
-	TRBD1	TRBV6-5	TRBJ2-7	CASSSNPGQGSYEQYF	TGTGCCAGCAGTTCAAATCCGGGACAGGGGTCCTACGAGCAGTACTTC
-	-	TRBV5-1	TRBJ2-7	CASSLVWSQNEQYF	TGCGCCAGCAGCTTGGTTTGGTCACAAAACGAGCAGTACTTC